This T cell receptor (beta chain) was sequenced in a study of OX40 agonist ivuxolimab in advanced cancers. Overall study context: The dose of intravenous ivuxolimab that patients received every 2 weeks ranged from 0.01 to 10 mg/kg. Points from the study as a whole: Averaging showed that CD8+ T cells had more expanded clones than CD4+ did.

The CDR3 has 14 residues. V lost 0 bases and J 8 bases, leaving 12 bases between the germline ends. Germline lookup yields CDR1 SGDLS and CDR2 YYNGEE. Repertoires were generated with immunoSEQ multiplex PCR, while TCRdb's copy carries only in-frame clones and drops some. The table records tens of thousands of clones, roughly nine tenths of them present only once. On this clone: The antigen is undetermined.

The TCR originated in an adult with an advanced solid tumor such as melanoma, head and neck, liver or kidney cancer. The rearrangement uses TRBV9 and TRBJ2-1, with a possible D match to TRBD2 (7 bases). The material was CD4+ or CD8+ T cells sorted from blood, obtained in a trial of the OX40 agonist ivuxolimab. The CDR3 protein is CASSVEQGGDEQFF. The CDR3 nucleotides read TGTGCCAGCAGCGTAGAACAGGGAGGGGATGAGCAGTTCTTC.